The present entry profiles one T cell receptor beta chain with its context. Its target is unknown. Unmatched junction bases numbered 11, after V lost 1 base and J lost 7 bases. This CDR3 is built from 17 residues. The germline CDR1 and CDR2 sequences are SGHNT and YYREEE (reference sequence). CD4+ cells underwent separation, giving CD45RA+ naive and CD45RA-negative memory subsets. The data belong to a study of shared clonotypes between healthy human individuals. Study conclusions and caveats: Non-shared clonotypes displayed generation probabilities falling below those of clonotypes present in all four donors.

Libraries were prepared by immunoSEQ multiplex PCR; TCRdb keeps only in-frame clonotypes and omits some of them. The sample contains some 1.1 million clones, approximately 75% of which appear only once. Sequenced: memory CD4+ T cells from PBMCs. Specified subset: CD45RA-negative fraction. This chain joins TRBV5-4 and TRBJ2-2; TRBD1 agrees at 9 bases. This sequence originates from a man aged 18 to 30 in good health. Some clones in this sample may be carry-over from other donors' samples. CDR3 coding DNA: TGTGCCAGCAGCTTGTCACCCCGACAGGGGGATTTCGGGGAGCTGTTTTTT. This translates into CASSLSPRQGDFGELFF.